These 22 T cell receptor beta chains were sequenced from one sample in a study of T cell responses to AZD1222 COVID-19 vaccine. Sequencing was performed with immunoSEQ multiplex PCR; in TCRdb, only in-frame clones are kept and a portion is missing. The table records about 110,000 clones, roughly 89% of them present only once. Sequenced material: peripheral blood, taken on day 0 of MenACWY control vaccination. These receptors were taken from an adult in good health.

This rearrangement joins TRBV6-2 or TRBV6-3 to TRBJ1-2; D perhaps matches TRBD1 (6 bases). Deletions cut 2 bases from V and 4 bases from J, with 14 bases between. The CDR3 loop spans 15 amino acids. CDR1 is MNHEY, CDR2 SVGEGT, per germline. CDR3 loop: CASSYKGRGTYGYTF. The CDR3 nucleotides are TGTGCCAGCAGTTACAAAGGCAGGGGTACCTATGGCTACACCTTC.

The V call is TRBV18, the J call TRBJ2-5, with 13 positions matching TRBD2. Germline-derived CDR1 and CDR2 are KGHSH and LQKENI. V was clipped by 4 bases and J by 5 bases; unmatched bases: 4. CDR3 size: 15 residues. CDR3 in DNA: TGTGCCAGCTCACGGGGACTAGCGGGGATCGAGACCCAGTACTTC. Protein product: CASSRGLAGIETQYF.

This chain connects TRBV5-6 to TRBJ2-5; a weak D match, TRBD2 (5 bases). Germline values: CDR1 SGHDT, CDR2 YYEEEE. The CDR3 is made up of 13 amino acids. Trimming stripped 2 bases from V and 1 base from J, with 6 bases between. DNA of the CDR3: TGTGCCAGCAGCTTTGGACTCCAAGAGACCCAGTACTTC. Residues: CASSFGLQETQYF.

This clone was picked up one time. J is TRBJ2-1 and V is TRBV7-9; 7 bases fit TRBD1. The junction had 7 bases not matched to a gene; V was cut back by 3 bases and J by 8 bases. Germline CDR1 is SEHNR and CDR2 is FQNEAQ (reference sequence). CDR3 length: 14 amino acids. The CDR3 loop reads CASSFTSDRDEQFF. The CDR3 DNA sequence: TGTGCCAGCAGCTTTACCAGCGACAGGGATGAGCAGTTCTTC.

This sequence joins TRBV29-1 and TRBJ1-2; 11 bases align to TRBD1. The trim removed 7 bases at V and 4 bases at J, leaving 8 bases unmatched. Germline V gives CDR1 SQVTM, CDR2 ANQGSEA. The CDR3 is made up of 14 amino acids. CDR3 nucleotides: TGCAGCGCAGCGGGACAGGGGGTTTCCTATGGCTACACCTTC. Residues: CSAAGQGVSYGYTF.

The chain is built from TRBV28 and TRBJ2-4; TRBD2 aligns across 13 bases. The CDR3 extends over 13 amino acids. Germline V gene data show CDR1 as MDHEN and CDR2 as SYDVKM. Trimming took 6 bases from V and 8 from J; bases not matched to a gene: 1. The CDR3 DNA sequence: TGTGCCAGCAGAACTAGCGGGGGGGACATTCAGTACTTC. As protein: CASRTSGGDIQYF.

The chain carries TRBV25-1 and TRBJ1-2; 7 bases map to TRBD1. V was pared by 4 bases and J by 2 bases, with 13 bases of the junction left unmatched. The CDR3 has 17 amino acids. Germline CDR1 MGHDK, CDR2 SYGVNS. The CDR3 bases are TGTGCCAGCAGTGCCCGTGGGACAGCTTACTTAAACTATGGCTACACCTTC. It codes for CASSARGTAYLNYGYTF.

This clone was picked up a small number of times. This chain joins TRBV7-2 and TRBJ2-3, with a weak D call TRBD2 (5 bases). CDR1 and CDR2 from the germline V gene are SGHTA and FQGNSA. This CDR3 has 15 amino acids. Between the trimmed V and J ends, which lost 3 bases and 0 bases, there was a span of 10 bases. The CDR3 loop is CASSFTGVSTDTQYF. The CDR3 DNA is TGTGCCAGCAGCTTTACCGGGGTGAGCACAGATACGCAGTATTTT.

CDR3 sequence: CASSLQANYGYTF. CDR3 coding DNA: TGTGCCAGCAGCTTACAGGCTAACTATGGCTACACCTTC. The chain has TRBV7-8 and TRBJ1-2; D remains unclear. Germline assignment: CDR1 SGHVS and CDR2 FQNEAQ. The CDR3 has 13 residues. Trimming shortened V by 2 bases and J by 0 bases, and 4 bases separated the two germline ends.

V usage is TRBV5-4 and J usage is TRBJ2-5, with unresolved D. Germline loops: CDR1 SGHNT, CDR2 YYREEE (reference sequence). CDR3 length: 13 residues. The germline V and J ends were trimmed by 0 bases and 6 bases, with 9 bases remaining between them. The CDR3 here is CASSLDGTKTQYF. The DNA for the CDR3 is TGTGCCAGCAGCTTGGACGGAACGAAGACCCAGTACTTC.

The chain combines TRBV11-2 with TRBJ1-5; D unclear. CDR1 and CDR2 from the germline V gene are SGHAT and FQNNGV. The CDR3 is 13 residues long. Trimming removed 1 base from V and 8 bases from J, with 9 bases in between. CDR3 coding DNA: TGTGCCAGCAGCTTAGCGGGAAAGGAGCCCCAGCATTTT. Translation: CASSLAGKEPQHF.

J is TRBJ2-7 and V is TRBV6-2 or TRBV6-3; D may correspond to TRBD1 or TRBD2 (5 bases each). V dropped 2 bases and J dropped 3 bases, with 14 bases sitting between them. Germline V lookup: CDR1 MNHEY, CDR2 SVGEGT. The CDR3 extends over 15 amino acids. CDR3 amino acids: CASSYTGTGFYEQYF. CDR3 DNA: TGTGCCAGCAGTTACACCGGGACGGGATTCTACGAGCAGTACTTC.

The V gene is TRBV7-9, the J gene TRBJ2-6; a possible D gene is TRBD1 (6 bases). V lost 5 bases and J 2 bases, leaving 13 bases between the germline ends. This CDR3 has 16 amino acids. Germline loops: CDR1 SEHNR, CDR2 FQNEAQ (reference sequence). This chain's CDR3 is CASSTNAGAGANVLTF. The CDR3 DNA is TGTGCCAGCAGCACGAACGCAGGGGCTGGGGCCAACGTCCTGACTTTC.

The chain joins TRBV12-3 or TRBV12-4 to TRBJ2-2; possible D gene TRBD1, 6 bases. Trimming took off 9 bases at V and 7 bases at J, with 15 bases between the two ends. The CDR3 totals 13 residues. The DNA for the CDR3 is TGTGCCAGTCTACTTGGGGGCCGCGGGGAGCTGTTTTTT. It codes for CASLLGGRGELFF.

The table lists this clone with a few counts. This sequence joins TRBV6-1 and TRBJ1-2; D unclear. V was cut by 1 base and J by 4 bases, with 4 bases left in between. The V gene's germline CDR1 is MNHNS and CDR2 SASEGT. This CDR3 spans 12 amino acids. The CDR3 loop reads CASSEVGYGYTF. CDR3 DNA: TGTGCCAGCAGTGAAGTCGGCTATGGCTACACCTTC.

V is TRBV3-1 (or the pseudogene TRBV3-2) and J is TRBJ1-1; a possible D gene is TRBD1 (6 bases). CDR3 size: 12 residues. Germline V gives CDR1 LGHDT, CDR2 YNNKEL (reference sequence). With 4 bases removed from V and 12 bases from J, the gap between germline ends came to 15 bases. The CDR3: CASSPTGLPSFF. CDR3 sequence (DNA): TGTGCCAGCAGCCCAACAGGGCTCCCGTCTTTCTTT.

The rearrangement links TRBV6-5 to TRBJ1-2, with TRBD1 as a possible D gene (6 bases). The V and J ends lost 5 bases and 0 bases respectively, with 10 bases between them. The CDR3 runs 14 residues. Germline CDR1 MNHEY, CDR2 SVGAGI. CDR3 amino acids: CASSKGDPNYGYTF. The CDR3 coding sequence is TGTGCCAGCAGTAAGGGGGACCCTAACTATGGCTACACCTTC.

CDR3 protein: CASSQQGYYGYTF. CDR3 coding DNA: TGTGCCAGCAGCCAGCAGGGTTACTATGGCTACACCTTC. The gene calls are TRBV5-6 and TRBJ1-2; tentative D call: TRBD1 (5 bases). The CDR3 has 13 amino acids. Germline V gene sequence: CDR1 SGHDT, CDR2 YYEEEE. Trimming took 4 bases from V and 3 from J, leaving 10 bases between them.

The chain employs TRBV28 and TRBJ1-2; possible D gene TRBD1, 5 bases. Germline CDR1 is MDHEN and CDR2 is SYDVKM. The CDR3 runs to 15 residues. Trimming pared 8 bases from V and 5 bases from J, leaving 21 bases between. For the CDR3, the DNA is TGTGCCAGCTCTTTCCCTGCAGGGAGCGGGTATGGCTACACCTTC. It codes for CASSFPAGSGYGYTF.

The rearrangement links TRBV13 to TRBJ1-5, with D uncertain. Germline V gives CDR1 PRHDT, CDR2 FYEKMQ (reference sequence). This CDR3 is 15 amino acids long. V was cut by 6 bases and J by 0 bases, with 12 bases left in between. As DNA, the CDR3 is TGTGCCAGCAGTTGGTCCGAGTATAGCAATCAGCCCCAGCATTTT. Translating gives CASSWSEYSNQPQHF.

V and J are TRBV3-1 (or the pseudogene TRBV3-2) and TRBJ1-5; 7 positions match TRBD1. CDR1 is LGHDT and CDR2 is YNNKEL in the germline V gene (reference sequence). The CDR3 length is 17 residues. The V and J ends lost 2 bases and 6 bases, in that order; junction bases with no gene match: 13. The CDR3 DNA is TGTGCCAGCAGCCAATCCTCACAGGGGCGCAGTCGTCAGCCCCAGCATTTT. Its protein product is CASSQSSQGRSRQPQHF.

This chain connects TRBV6-5 to TRBJ2-3; D is undetermined. The V end was cut by 0 bases, the J end by 4 bases, with 8 bases between. Germline CDR1 is MNHEY and CDR2 is SVGAGI. The CDR3 is 14 amino acids. The CDR3 loop is CASSYSIRADTQYF. CDR3 DNA: TGTGCCAGCAGTTACTCGATACGGGCAGATACGCAGTATTTT.